These 8 T cell receptor beta chains originate from one sample sequenced in a study of shared clonotypes between healthy human individuals (dated by TCRdb to the early 2020s). Libraries came from the immunoSEQ multiplex PCR assay. The source is immuneACCESS, and TCRdb retained only in-frame sequences with V and J called. Part of the clones is not carried over; for the studies checked, unresolved V genes explain less than half of this, and the remainder is unexplained. In this sample the table shows about 2.4 million clones, more than 85% of which occur a single time. Approximately 0.37% of the sample belongs to the ten largest clones. The sequencing sample was made of naive CD4+ T cells from PBMCs. The sample's cell subset or site label, decoded: CD45RA+ positively selected. The receptors here all came from a man younger than 35 in good health. Some clones in this sample may be carry-over from other donors' samples.

V and J are TRBV28 and TRBJ2-7, with no clear D. The V and J ends lost 2 bases and 6 bases respectively, with 8 bases between them. The CDR3 loop spans 12 amino acids. CDR1 is MDHEN, CDR2 SYDVKM, per germline. The CDR3 nucleotides are TGTGCCAGCAGTTTAACAGCTAGCGAGCAGTACTTC. Translating gives CASSLTASEQYF.

This clone was seen more than once but under ten times. This chain joins TRBV4-1 and TRBJ1-5; the D gene is possibly TRBD1 (5 bases). Germline V gene data show CDR1 as MGHRA and CDR2 as YSYEKL. Deletions cut 4 bases from V and 0 bases from J, with 16 bases between. The CDR3 consists of 17 residues. CDR3 amino acids: CASSRTLMGLSNQPQHF. CDR3 nucleotides: TGCGCCAGCAGCCGCACCCTTATGGGACTTAGCAATCAGCCCCAGCATTTT.

This clone has only one observation. The chain links TRBV5-1 to TRBJ1-2, with D perhaps matching TRBD1 (5 bases). Trimming stripped 4 bases from V and 5 bases from J, with 15 bases between. In germline, CDR1 is SGHRS, CDR2 YFSETQ. This CDR3 spans 14 amino acids. The CDR3 nucleotides read TGCGCCAGCAGCCAACCTGACAGTGTATATGGCTACACCTTC. As protein: CASSQPDSVYGYTF.

The chain couples TRBV7-3 to TRBJ2-6; perhaps TRBD1 as D (6 bases). This CDR3 comprises 16 residues. V shed 5 bases and J shed 0 bases, with 11 bases lying between them. Germline V CDR1 and CDR2: SGHTA, FQGTGA. CDR3 amino acids: CASSQDRFSGANVLTF. The CDR3 region has the DNA TGTGCCAGCAGCCAGGACAGATTCTCTGGGGCCAACGTCCTGACTTTC.

The chain carries TRBV7-9 and TRBJ2-4; D remains unclear. The CDR3 consists of 16 residues. V shed 1 base and J shed 1 base, with 11 bases lying between them. The germline gives CDR1 SEHNR, CDR2 FQNEAQ (reference sequence). The CDR3 loop reads CASSLDFSNAKNIQYF. In nucleotides, the CDR3 is TGTGCCAGCAGCTTAGACTTCAGCAACGCCAAAAACATTCAGTACTTC.

This chain uses TRBV25-1 with TRBJ2-1; the D call may be TRBD1 or TRBD2 (7 bases each). Germline loops: CDR1 MGHDK, CDR2 SYGVNS. This CDR3 region has 14 residues. Trimming took 6 bases from V and 8 from J, leaving 17 bases between them. This CDR3 reads CASRDIRGGYEQFF. The CDR3 DNA follows: TGTGCCAGCAGGGACATCAGGGGGGGCTATGAGCAGTTCTTC.

The genes are TRBV28 and TRBJ2-3, with TRBD2 matching over 14 bases. Germline CDR1 reads MDHEN; CDR2 reads SYDVKM. This CDR3 is 16 amino acids long. J gave up 4 bases and V 4 bases, and 4 bases lay outside the gene matches. DNA of the CDR3: TGTGCCAGCAGTTCGACTAGCGGGAGGGGCCCAGATACGCAGTATTTT. Protein product: CASSSTSGRGPDTQYF.

The chain employs TRBV5-1 and TRBJ2-4, with a possible D match to TRBD1 (5 bases). This CDR3 has 14 residues. Germline V lookup: CDR1 SGHRS, CDR2 YFSETQ. V dropped 5 bases and J dropped 8 bases, with 17 bases sitting between them. The CDR3 DNA reads TGCGCCAGCAGTAATTCAGGGTCATCGGACATTCAGTACTTC. Amino acid sequence: CASSNSGSSDIQYF.